This TCR beta chain was identified in a study of response to subunit inactivated influenza vaccine. Study findings and constraints: The authors suggested that few new T cells are recruited per seasonal influenza vaccination.

MiXCR, applied by TCRdb to the RT-PCR reads, yields one record per CDR3 protein. The sample holds more than 550,000 distinct CDR3 sequences, 10% to 15% seen once. Details on this clonotype: Its antigen is unknown.

The V gene's germline CDR1 is SGHTA and CDR2 FQGNSA. Trimming left V 0 bases short and J 7 bases short, with 10 bases between. This CDR3 region has 15 residues. The V gene is TRBV7-2, the J gene TRBJ1-6, with D possibly TRBD1 on 5 matching bases. Sequencing used PBMCs from blood, obtained on the day of vaccination. The sequence derives from a man aged 50 to 59 who received an inactivated influenza vaccine. CDR3 nucleotide sequence: TGTGCCAGCAGCTTAGCATTCCAGGGAAATTCACCCCTCCACTTT. This sequence encodes CASSLAFQGNSPLHF. Looking up the rest from reference TRBV7-2 and TRBJ1-6 gives the full variable domain: GAGVSQSPSNKVTEKGKDVELRCDPISGHTALYWYRQSLGQGLEFLIYFQGNSAPDKSGLPSDRFSAERTGGSVSTLTIQRTQQEDSAVYLCASSLAFQGNSPLHFGNGTRLTVT.